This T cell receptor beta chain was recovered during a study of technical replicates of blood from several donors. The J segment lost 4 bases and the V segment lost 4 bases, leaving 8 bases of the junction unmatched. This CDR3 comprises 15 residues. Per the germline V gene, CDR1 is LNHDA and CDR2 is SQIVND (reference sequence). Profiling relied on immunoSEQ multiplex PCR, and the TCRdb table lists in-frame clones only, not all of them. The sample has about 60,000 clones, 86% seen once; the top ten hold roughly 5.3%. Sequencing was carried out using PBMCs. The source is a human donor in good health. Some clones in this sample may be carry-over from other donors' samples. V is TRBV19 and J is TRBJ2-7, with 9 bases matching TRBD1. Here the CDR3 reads CASSKPGQGLYEQYF. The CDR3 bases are TGTGCCAGTAGTAAACCGGGACAGGGACTTTACGAGCAGTACTTC.